What follows are 8 T cell receptor beta chains derived from one specimen sequenced in a study of T cells in Graves' hyperthyroidism and ophthalmopathy. It was RNA transcripts that yielded the amplified TCR beta CDR3 regions. During a first-round RT-PCR of the TCR CDR3, the HTBI primer set was used. TCRdb itself ran the multiplex PCR reads through MiXCR, one entry per CDR3 protein. The sample carries 640,000 or so distinct CDR3 sequences, about 15% recorded once. The sample consisted of blood. The receptors were sampled from a woman aged 40 to 50 with Graves' ophthalmopathy.

In its sample, this clonotype was seen many times. This chain connects TRBV6-1 to TRBJ2-3, with TRBD2 matching 11 bases. J lost 6 bases, V lost 4 bases, and 9 bases had no gene match. Per the germline V gene, CDR1 is MNHNS and CDR2 is SASEGT. The CDR3 runs 16 residues. The CDR3 reads CASSGTSGRGSDTQYF. The CDR3, as DNA: TGTGCCAGCAGTGGTACTAGCGGGAGAGGGTCCGATACGCAGTATTTT.

This chain uses TRBV4-1 with TRBJ2-7; no definite D call. The germline CDR1 and CDR2 sequences are MGHRA and YSYEKL. Trimming took 1 base from V and 0 from J, leaving 7 bases between them. CDR3 length: 14 residues. The CDR3 spells CASSQVVTSYEQYF. The CDR3 DNA reads as TGCGCCAGCAGCCAAGTAGTAACCTCCTACGAGCAGTACTTC.

For this clonotype: A read error is possible here, since a much larger clone lies one base away. The J gene is TRBJ2-7, the V gene TRBV5-1; unclear D gene. The germline gives CDR1 SGHRS, CDR2 YFSETQ. The CDR3 has 15 residues. The germline V and J ends were trimmed by 1 base and 6 bases, with 17 bases remaining between them. CDR3 sequence: CASSLRAGPAVEQYF. DNA for the CDR3: TGCGCCAGCAGCTTGCGGGCAGGTCCCGCCGTCGAGCAGTACTTC.

This clonotype was seen ten or more times. The chain links TRBV30 to TRBJ2-7; possible D gene TRBD2, 6 bases. CDR1 and CDR2 from the germline V gene are GTSNPN and SVGIG (reference sequence). V lost 3 bases and J 0 bases, leaving 12 bases between the germline ends. This CDR3 comprises 14 residues. The CDR3 nucleotides read TGTGCCTGGAGAAAGGTGGGAGGCTCCTACGAGCAGTACTTC. It specifies CAWRKVGGSYEQYF.

This clonotype was seen repeatedly, ten times or more. The chain uses TRBV10-3 and TRBJ2-5; 7 bases fit TRBD1. The germline V gene encodes CDR1 ENHRY and CDR2 SYGVKD. Trimming removed 9 bases from V and 3 bases from J; junction bases left unmatched: 7. The CDR3 is 13 residues long. CDR3 in DNA: TGTGCCATTGCCGGGACAGCCGAAGAGACCCAGTACTTC. Its translation: CAIAGTAEETQYF.

This clonotype was counted only a few times. V and J are TRBV6-1 and TRBJ2-7; perhaps TRBD2 as D (7 bases). CDR1 and CDR2 from the germline V gene are MNHNS and SASEGT. Deletions cut 1 base from V and 4 bases from J, with 17 bases between. The CDR3 is 16 amino acids. CDR3 region: CASSEGHRGAEYEQYF. CDR3 in DNA: TGTGCCAGCAGTGAAGGGCATCGGGGGGCTGAATACGAGCAGTACTTC.

There are many counts of this clonotype. The chain links TRBV7-3 to TRBJ1-3; D is undetermined. V lost 5 bases and J 2 bases, leaving 13 bases between the germline ends. The CDR3 runs 15 residues. Germline CDR1 SGHTA, CDR2 FQGTGA. Here the CDR3 DNA reads TGTGCCAGCAGCCCCGGAATGGGGACTGGAAACACCATATATTTT. Encoded protein: CASSPGMGTGNTIYF. The variable domain in full, with the rest retrieved from reference TRBV7-3 and TRBJ1-3, is GAGVSQTPSNKVTEKGKYVELRCDPISGHTALYWYRQSLGQGPEFLIYFQGTGAADDSGLPNDRFFAVRPEGSVSTLKIQRTERGDSAVYLCASSPGMGTGNTIYFGEGSWLTVV.

This clonotype was detected a few times. This chain links TRBV18 with TRBJ1-2, with no clear D. The length of the CDR3 is 13 residues. The germline V gene encodes CDR1 KGHSH and CDR2 LQKENI. V was trimmed by 2 bases and J by 6 bases, leaving 10 bases between them. CDR3 coding DNA: TGTGCCAGCTCACCAGGTGGACCCCATGGCTACACCTTC. Translating it yields CASSPGGPHGYTF.